What follows are 12 T cell receptor beta chains derived from one specimen sequenced in a study of T cell responses to AZD1222 COVID-19 vaccine (dated by TCRdb to the early 2020s). The method was the immunoSEQ multiplex PCR assay. Here the immuneACCESS table is served through TCRdb, limited to in-frame sequences with V and J called. Missing clones are a known gap in these copies; in checked studies unresolved V genes cover under half, and the rest lacks a known reason. The sample includes more than 95,000 clones, with around 86% observed a single time. Together, the top ten hold more than 2.5% of the sample. What the time point label conveys for this sample: about 28 days (+/-7) after the second vaccine dose. Reading the label with the study, this specimen's treatment or condition is: meningococcal conjugate vaccine given as trial control. Material: peripheral blood, obtained 28 days after the second dose of the MenACWY control vaccine. The receptors stem from an adult who received the MenACWY meningococcal vaccine as a control.

The chain combines TRBV7-9 with TRBJ1-1, with D perhaps TRBD1 (5 bases). V lost 3 bases and J 0 bases, leaving 8 bases between the germline ends. CDR1 is SEHNR and CDR2 is FQNEAQ in the germline V gene (reference sequence). The CDR3 is 14 residues long. The CDR3 loop is CASSLQGLNTEAFF. CDR3 nucleotide sequence: TGTGCCAGCAGCTTGCAGGGCTTGAACACTGAAGCTTTCTTT.

The V call is TRBV28, the J call TRBJ2-3; D gene unclear. Trimming left V 3 bases short and J 2 bases short, with 0 bases between. The CDR3 runs 11 residues. Germline CDR1 MDHEN, CDR2 SYDVKM. CDR3 nucleotides: TGTGCCAGCAGTTTCACAGATACGCAGTATTTT. This encodes CASSFTDTQYF.

A few counts support this clone. The same CDR3 also results from other DNA sequences found in this sample. V gene TRBV5-1 combines with J gene TRBJ1-1; D gene ambiguous. Trimming stripped 4 bases from V and 1 base from J, with 8 bases between. The CDR3 sequence is 13 residues long. Germline CDR1 and CDR2: SGHRS and YFSETQ. The CDR3: CASSITGNTEAFF. DNA for the CDR3: TGCGCCAGCAGCATAACGGGGAACACTGAAGCTTTCTTT.

This clone has more than one count but fewer than ten. The chain's CDR3 is CASSQVRQTEQYF. The DNA of the CDR3 is TGCGCCAGCAGCCAAGTGCGCCAGACCGAGCAGTACTTC. The V and J genes are TRBV4-3 and TRBJ2-7; unclear D gene. Germline assignment: CDR1 LGHNA and CDR2 YSLEER. Trimming cost V 1 base and J 6 bases, with 10 bases left between them. The length of the CDR3 is 13 residues.

V gene TRBV4-3 combines with J gene TRBJ1-3; TRBD1 matches 8 bases. The length of the CDR3 is 17 residues. Germline V lookup: CDR1 LGHNA, CDR2 YSLEER. Losses at the gene ends were 1 base for V and 0 bases for J; bases not matched to a gene: 5. The CDR3 spells CASSQGQGLYSGNTIYF. In nucleotides, the CDR3 is TGCGCCAGCAGCCAAGGACAGGGGCTATACTCTGGAAACACCATATATTTT.

This clone was seen only a few times. V and J are TRBV27 and TRBJ2-5; 8 positions match TRBD1. The CDR3 extends over 14 amino acids. The germline gives CDR1 MNHEY, CDR2 SMNVEV (reference sequence). The V gene end was trimmed by 4 bases and the J gene end by 1 base; junction bases not matched to a gene: 2. DNA for the CDR3: TGTGCCAGCAGTTCAACAGGGGGCCAAGAGACCCAGTACTTC. It encodes CASSSTGGQETQYF.

The chain links TRBV2 to TRBJ1-1; no firm D call. This CDR3 spans 13 amino acids. The V gene's germline CDR1 is SNHLY and CDR2 FYNNEI. Deletions cut 2 bases from V and 3 bases from J, with 7 bases between. CDR3 in amino acids: CASSELGHTEAFF. CDR3 in DNA: TGTGCCAGCAGTGAACTCGGGCACACTGAAGCTTTCTTT.

This sequence joins TRBV12-3 or TRBV12-4 and TRBJ2-7; D is perhaps TRBD2 (5 bases). Trimming shortened V by 6 bases and J by 3 bases, and 12 bases separated the two germline ends. This CDR3 is built from 13 residues. The CDR3 sequence: CASSRGMRYEQYF. The CDR3 nucleotides are TGTGCCAGCAGCCGAGGGATGCGCTACGAGCAGTACTTC.

This chain uses TRBV5-4 with TRBJ1-1; D remains unclear. CDR1 and CDR2 (germline): SGHNT, YYREEE (reference sequence). Trimming cost V 0 bases and J 0 bases, with 9 bases left between them. The CDR3 totals 15 residues. CDR3 sequence reads: CASSLERAMNTEAFF. The CDR3 nucleotides are TGTGCCAGCAGCTTGGAGAGGGCGATGAACACTGAAGCTTTCTTT.

This clone was recorded a few times. The chain joins TRBV29-1 to TRBJ1-2, with 9 bases aligning to TRBD1. The CDR3 has 15 amino acids. CDR1 and CDR2 from the germline V gene are SQVTM and ANQGSEA. V was clipped by 3 bases and J by 7 bases; unmatched bases: 12. CDR3 sequence reads: CSVEGTGNRAGGYTF. The CDR3 DNA sequence: TGCAGCGTTGAGGGGACAGGGAATCGGGCAGGTGGCTACACCTTC.

The J gene is TRBJ1-1, the V gene TRBV18, with 9 bases fitting TRBD1. The CDR3 spans 13 residues. J was trimmed by 7 bases and V by 2 bases; bases with no gene match: 2. Germline CDR1 reads KGHSH; CDR2 reads LQKENI. This CDR3 is CASSPGTGNEAFF. In DNA form, the CDR3 reads TGTGCCAGCTCACCAGGGACAGGGAATGAAGCTTTCTTT.

The CDR3 region is CASTLLAGTYNEQFF. The CDR3 region has the DNA TGCGCCAGCACCCTTCTAGCGGGGACGTACAATGAGCAGTTCTTC. The chain has TRBV5-1 and TRBJ2-1; 9 bases are shared with TRBD2. Trimming cost V 6 bases and J 4 bases; bases outside gene matches: 8. The CDR3 spans 15 residues. The germline gives CDR1 SGHRS, CDR2 YFSETQ. Full variable domain (rest looked up from reference TRBV5-1 and TRBJ2-1): KAGVTQTPRYLIKTRGQQVTLSCSPISGHRSVSWYQQTPGQGLQFLFEYFSETQRNKGNFPGRFSGRQFSNSRSEMNVSTLELGDSALYLCASTLLAGTYNEQFFGPGTRLTVL.